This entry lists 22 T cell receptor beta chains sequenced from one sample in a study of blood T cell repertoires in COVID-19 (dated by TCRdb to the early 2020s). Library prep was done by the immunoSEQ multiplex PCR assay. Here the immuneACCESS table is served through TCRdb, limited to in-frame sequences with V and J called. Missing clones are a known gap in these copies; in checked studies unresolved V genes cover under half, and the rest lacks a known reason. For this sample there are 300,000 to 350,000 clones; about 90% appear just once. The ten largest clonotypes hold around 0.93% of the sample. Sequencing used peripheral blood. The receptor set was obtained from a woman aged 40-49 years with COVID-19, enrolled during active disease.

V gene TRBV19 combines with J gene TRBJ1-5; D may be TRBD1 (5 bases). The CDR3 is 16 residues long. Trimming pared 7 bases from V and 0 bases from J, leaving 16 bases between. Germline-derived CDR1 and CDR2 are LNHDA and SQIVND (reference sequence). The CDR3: CASTPRGGYSNQPQHF. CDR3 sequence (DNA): TGTGCCAGTACTCCACGTGGGGGGTATAGCAATCAGCCCCAGCATTTT.

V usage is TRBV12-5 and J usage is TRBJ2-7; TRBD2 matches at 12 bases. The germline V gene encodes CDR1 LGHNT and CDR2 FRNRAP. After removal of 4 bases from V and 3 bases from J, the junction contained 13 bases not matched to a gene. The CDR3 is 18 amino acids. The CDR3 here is CASGSTISSGRALYEQYF. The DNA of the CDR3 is TGTGCTAGTGGTTCCACAATCTCTAGCGGGAGGGCCCTCTACGAGCAGTACTTC.

The CDR3 loop is CASSGQIAGLRPDTQYF. In DNA, the CDR3 is TGCGCCAGCAGCGGACAAATCGCAGGGTTGAGGCCAGATACGCAGTATTTT. The V call is TRBV4-3, the J call TRBJ2-3, with a possible D match to TRBD1 (5 bases). CDR3 length: 17 residues. V was pared by 5 bases and J by 4 bases, with 22 bases between. Per the germline V gene, CDR1 is LGHNA and CDR2 is YSLEER.

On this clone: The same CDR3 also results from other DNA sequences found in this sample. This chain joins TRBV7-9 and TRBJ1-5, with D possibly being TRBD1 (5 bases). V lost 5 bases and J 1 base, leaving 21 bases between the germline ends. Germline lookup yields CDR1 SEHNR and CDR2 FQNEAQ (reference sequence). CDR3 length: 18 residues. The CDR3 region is CASSLVAGNRASNQPQHF. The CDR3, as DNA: TGTGCCAGCAGCCTGGTTGCAGGGAACAGAGCGAGCAATCAGCCCCAGCATTTT.

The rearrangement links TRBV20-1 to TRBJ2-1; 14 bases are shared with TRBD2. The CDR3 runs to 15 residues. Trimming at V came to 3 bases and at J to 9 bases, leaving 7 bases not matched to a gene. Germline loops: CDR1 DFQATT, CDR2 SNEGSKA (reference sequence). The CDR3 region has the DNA TGCAGTGCTAGTCACGGGACTAGCGGGAGTGGTGAGCAGTTCTTC. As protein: CSASHGTSGSGEQFF.

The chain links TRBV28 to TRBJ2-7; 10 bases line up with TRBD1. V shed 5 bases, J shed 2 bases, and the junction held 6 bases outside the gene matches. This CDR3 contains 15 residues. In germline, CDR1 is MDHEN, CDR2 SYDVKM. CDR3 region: CASSQPGQGPYEQYF. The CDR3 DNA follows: TGTGCCAGCAGTCAACCGGGACAGGGGCCCTACGAGCAGTACTTC.

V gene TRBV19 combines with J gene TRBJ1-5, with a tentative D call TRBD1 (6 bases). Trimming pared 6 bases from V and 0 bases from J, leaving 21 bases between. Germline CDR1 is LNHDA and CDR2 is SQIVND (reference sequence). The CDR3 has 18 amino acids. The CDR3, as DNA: TGTGCCAGTAGCCTGGGGGACAAGGGATTTTATAGCAATCAGCCCCAGCATTTT. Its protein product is CASSLGDKGFYSNQPQHF.

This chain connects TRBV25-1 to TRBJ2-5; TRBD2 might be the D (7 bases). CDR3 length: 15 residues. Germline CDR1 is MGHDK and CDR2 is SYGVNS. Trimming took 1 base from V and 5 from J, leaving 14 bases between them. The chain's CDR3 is CASSELVGGPETQYF. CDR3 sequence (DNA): TGTGCCAGCAGTGAATTGGTGGGGGGGCCGGAGACCCAGTACTTC.

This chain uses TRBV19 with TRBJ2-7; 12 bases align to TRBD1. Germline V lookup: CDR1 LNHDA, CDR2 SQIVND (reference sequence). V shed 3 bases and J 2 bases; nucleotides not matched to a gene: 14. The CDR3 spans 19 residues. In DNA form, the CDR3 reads TGTGCCAGTAGTATGTCGGGGACAGGGGGCGCAAGAAAAACCTACGAGCAGTACTTC. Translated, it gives CASSMSGTGGARKTYEQYF.

The CDR3, as DNA: TGCGCCAGCAGCTTGGGCTCGGGGGGGAGCAATCAGCCCCAGCATTTT. It yields the protein CASSLGSGGSNQPQHF. The chain joins TRBV5-1 to TRBJ1-5, with a weak D call TRBD1 (5 bases). With 0 bases removed from V and 1 base from J, the gap between germline ends came to 11 bases. Germline-derived CDR1 and CDR2 are SGHRS and YFSETQ. This CDR3 has 16 residues. Complete variable domain (other parts from reference TRBV5-1 and TRBJ1-5): KAGVTQTPRYLIKTRGQQVTLSCSPISGHRSVSWYQQTPGQGLQFLFEYFSETQRNKGNFPGRFSGRQFSNSRSEMNVSTLELGDSALYLCASSLGSGGSNQPQHFGDGTRLSIL.

The CDR3 DNA reads TGTGCCAGTAGTATTCTCGGACTAGCGGGGGACGATGAGCAGTTCTTC. Amino acids: CASSILGLAGDDEQFF. The genes are TRBV19 and TRBJ2-1; 13 bases match TRBD2. V was pared by 3 bases and J by 8 bases, with 7 bases of the junction left unmatched. The CDR3 length is 16 residues. CDR1 is LNHDA and CDR2 is SQIVND in the germline V gene (reference sequence). The full variable domain, with the rest looked up from reference TRBV19 and TRBJ2-1, is DGGITQSPKYLFRKEGQNVTLSCEQNLNHDAMYWYRQDPGQGLRLIYYSQIVNDFQKGDIAEGYSVSREKKESFPLTVTSAQKNPTAFYLCASSILGLAGDDEQFFGPGTRLTVL.

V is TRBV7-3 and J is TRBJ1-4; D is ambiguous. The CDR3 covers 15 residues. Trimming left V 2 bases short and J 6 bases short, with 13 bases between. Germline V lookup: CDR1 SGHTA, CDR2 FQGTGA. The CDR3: CASSLSAGRDEKLFF. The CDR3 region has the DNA TGTGCCAGCAGCTTATCGGCAGGTCGAGATGAAAAACTGTTTTTT.

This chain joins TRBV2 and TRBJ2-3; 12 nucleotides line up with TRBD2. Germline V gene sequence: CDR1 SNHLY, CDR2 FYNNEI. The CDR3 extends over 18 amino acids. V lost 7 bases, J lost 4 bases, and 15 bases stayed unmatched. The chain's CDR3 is CASILLSLAGGPSDTQYF. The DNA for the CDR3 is TGTGCCAGCATCTTGCTCTCCCTAGCGGGGGGGCCCTCAGATACGCAGTATTTT.

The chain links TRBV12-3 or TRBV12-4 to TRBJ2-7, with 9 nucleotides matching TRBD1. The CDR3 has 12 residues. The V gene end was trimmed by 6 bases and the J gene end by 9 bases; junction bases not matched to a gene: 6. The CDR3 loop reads CASRTGQGGQYF. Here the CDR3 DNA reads TGTGCCAGCAGGACGGGACAGGGAGGGCAGTACTTC.

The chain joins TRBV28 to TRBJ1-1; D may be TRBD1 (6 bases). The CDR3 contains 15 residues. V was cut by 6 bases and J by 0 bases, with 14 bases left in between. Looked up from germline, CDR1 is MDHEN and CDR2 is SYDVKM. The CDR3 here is CASRDLPGVNTEAFF. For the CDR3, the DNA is TGTGCCAGCAGGGACCTTCCAGGGGTGAACACTGAAGCTTTCTTT.

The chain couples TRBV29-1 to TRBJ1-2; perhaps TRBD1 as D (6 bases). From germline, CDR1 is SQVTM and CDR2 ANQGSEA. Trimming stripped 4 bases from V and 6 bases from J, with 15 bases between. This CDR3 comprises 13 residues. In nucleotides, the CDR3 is TGCAGCGTTGCACGGCAGGCAGGGGATGGCTACACCTTC. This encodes CSVARQAGDGYTF.

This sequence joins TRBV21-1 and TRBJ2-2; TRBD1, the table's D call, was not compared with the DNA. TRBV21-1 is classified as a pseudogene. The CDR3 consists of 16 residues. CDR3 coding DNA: TGTGCCAGACATCGGTTAGGGGTATCGGACACCGGGGAGCTGTTTTTT. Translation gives CARHRLGVSDTGELFF.

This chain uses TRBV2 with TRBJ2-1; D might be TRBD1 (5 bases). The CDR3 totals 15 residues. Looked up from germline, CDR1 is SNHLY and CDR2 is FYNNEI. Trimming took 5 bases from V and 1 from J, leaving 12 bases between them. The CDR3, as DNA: TGTGCCAGCAGTACGATAAGGGGATCCTACAATGAGCAGTTCTTC. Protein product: CASSTIRGSYNEQFF. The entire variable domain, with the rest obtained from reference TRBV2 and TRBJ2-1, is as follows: EPEVTQTPSHQVTQMGQEVILRCVPISNHLYFYWYRQILGQKVEFLVSFYNNEISEKSEIFDDQFSVERPDGSNFTLKIRSTKLEDSAMYFCASSTIRGSYNEQFFGPGTRLTVL.

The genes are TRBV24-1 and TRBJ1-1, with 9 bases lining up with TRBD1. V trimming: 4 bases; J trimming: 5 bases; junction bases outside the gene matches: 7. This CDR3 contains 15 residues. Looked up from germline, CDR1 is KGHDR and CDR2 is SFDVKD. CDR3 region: CATSDTGGGRTEAFF. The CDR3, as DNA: TGTGCCACCAGTGACACAGGGGGCGGGAGGACTGAAGCTTTCTTT.

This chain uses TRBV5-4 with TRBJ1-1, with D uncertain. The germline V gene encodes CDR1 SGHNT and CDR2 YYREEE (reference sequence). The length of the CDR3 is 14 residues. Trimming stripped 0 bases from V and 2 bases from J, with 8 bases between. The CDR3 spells CASSLGAGNTEAFF. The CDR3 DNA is TGTGCCAGCAGCTTGGGGGCGGGAAACACTGAAGCTTTCTTT.

In DNA form, the CDR3 reads TGTGCCAGCAGCTTGTGGGGCAGGGGGCCCTCCTACGAGCAGTACTTC. It encodes CASSLWGRGPSYEQYF. V and J are TRBV5-5 and TRBJ2-7; 8 bases map to TRBD1. The germline V gene encodes CDR1 SGHKS and CDR2 YYEKEE (reference sequence). The ends lost 1 base at V and 0 bases at J; junction bases unmatched: 6. The CDR3 contains 16 residues.

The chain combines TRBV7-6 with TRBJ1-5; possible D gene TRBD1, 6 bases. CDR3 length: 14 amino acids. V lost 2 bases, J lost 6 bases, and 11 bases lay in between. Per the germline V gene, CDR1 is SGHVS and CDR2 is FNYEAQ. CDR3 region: CASSLTRGGQPQHF. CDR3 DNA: TGTGCCAGCAGCTTAACCAGGGGCGGTCAGCCCCAGCATTTT.